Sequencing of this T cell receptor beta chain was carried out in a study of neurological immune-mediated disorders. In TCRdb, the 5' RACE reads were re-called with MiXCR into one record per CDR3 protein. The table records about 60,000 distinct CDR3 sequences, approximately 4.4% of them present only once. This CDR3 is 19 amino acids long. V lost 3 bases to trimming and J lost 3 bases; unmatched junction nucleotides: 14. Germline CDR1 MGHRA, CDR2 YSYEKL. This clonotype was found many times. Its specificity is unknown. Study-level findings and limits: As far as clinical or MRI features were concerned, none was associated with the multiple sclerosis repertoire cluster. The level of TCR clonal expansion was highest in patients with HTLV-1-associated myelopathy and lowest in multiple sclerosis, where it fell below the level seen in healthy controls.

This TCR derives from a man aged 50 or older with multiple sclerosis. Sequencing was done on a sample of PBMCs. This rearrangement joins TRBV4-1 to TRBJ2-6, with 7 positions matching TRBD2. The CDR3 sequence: CASSHRPGRGAGGANVLTF. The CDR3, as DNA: TGCGCCAGCAGCCACCGACCAGGGAGGGGAGCGGGTGGGGCCAACGTCCTGACTTTC.